The next 29 T cell receptor beta chains were all read from a single sample in a study of cytomegalovirus exposure and HLA in healthy donors. The study ran its PCR with 60 Vbeta and 13 Jbeta primers. Generated by immunoSEQ multiplex PCR, the TCRdb table keeps only in-frame clones and is missing some. In the table there are roughly 200,000 clones, around 89% of which are singletons. The specimen sequenced was PBMCs. These receptors came from a woman aged 18-29 years in good health and CMV-seronegative.

V is TRBV6-5 and J is TRBJ1-6, with TRBD1 identical over 7 bases. The CDR3 runs 16 residues. Germline loops: CDR1 MNHEY, CDR2 SVGAGI. Trimming cost V 2 bases and J 1 base; bases outside gene matches: 2. For the CDR3, the DNA is TGTGCCAGCAGTTACATGGGACAGTCCTATAATTCACCCCTCCACTTT. Translation: CASSYMGQSYNSPLHF.

The gene calls are TRBV5-1 and TRBJ2-2, with 12 nucleotides matching TRBD2. Germline CDR1 reads SGHRS; CDR2 reads YFSETQ. Trimming removed 7 bases from V and 7 bases from J; junction bases left unmatched: 8. The CDR3 loop spans 15 amino acids. The CDR3 loop reads CASRLAGVSGGELFF. The CDR3 region has the DNA TGCGCCAGCCGACTAGCGGGAGTGTCTGGCGGGGAGCTGTTTTTT. Variable domain in full (rest from reference TRBV5-1 and TRBJ2-2): KAGVTQTPRYLIKTRGQQVTLSCSPISGHRSVSWYQQTPGQGLQFLFEYFSETQRNKGNFPGRFSGRQFSNSRSEMNVSTLELGDSALYLCASRLAGVSGGELFFGEGSRLTVL.

V and J are TRBV19 and TRBJ2-7; D is perhaps TRBD2 (5 bases). CDR1 is LNHDA and CDR2 is SQIVND in the germline V gene (reference sequence). The CDR3 covers 16 residues. V lost 1 base to trimming and J lost 3 bases, with 16 bases between them. The chain's CDR3 is CASSIAFRGIGYEQYF. CDR3 in DNA: TGTGCCAGTAGTATAGCTTTTCGAGGGATCGGCTACGAGCAGTACTTC.

Written as DNA, the CDR3 is TGTGCCAGCCGTAGGGACAGCGAGGAGACCCAGTACTTC. Translating gives CASRRDSEETQYF. V gene TRBV2 combines with J gene TRBJ2-5; TRBD1 aligns across 7 bases. CDR3 size: 13 residues. Germline V lookup: CDR1 SNHLY, CDR2 FYNNEI. V dropped 8 bases and J dropped 5; count of bases not matched to a gene: 8.

V and J are TRBV18 and TRBJ2-7; tentative D call: TRBD1 (5 bases). Trimming removed 1 base at V and 1 base at J, with 5 bases between. The CDR3 is 13 amino acids. CDR1 is KGHSH and CDR2 is LQKENI in the germline V gene. CDR3 sequence reads: CASSPQGSYEQYF. CDR3 DNA: TGTGCCAGCTCACCACAGGGGTCCTACGAGCAGTACTTC.

This rearrangement joins TRBV9 to TRBJ2-7, with TRBD2 identical over 9 bases. The CDR3 length is 15 residues. CDR1 and CDR2 (germline): SGDLS, YYNGEE. V trimming: 0 bases; J trimming: 3 bases; junction bases outside the gene matches: 4. In nucleotides, the CDR3 is TGTGCCAGCAGCGTAGATAGCGGGAGTATCTACGAGCAGTACTTC. Its protein is CASSVDSGSIYEQYF.

This chain uses TRBV7-6 with TRBJ1-1; no definite D call. Trimming stripped 2 bases from V and 0 bases from J, with 10 bases between. CDR3 length: 15 residues. The germline gives CDR1 SGHVS, CDR2 FNYEAQ. This chain's CDR3 is CASSLLWEMNTEAFF. The CDR3 bases are TGTGCCAGCAGCTTATTGTGGGAGATGAACACTGAAGCTTTCTTT.

The CDR3 sequence is CASSFARGTGELFF. The CDR3 DNA is TGTGCCAGCAGCTTTGCAAGGGGCACCGGGGAGCTGTTTTTT. The chain uses TRBV5-6 and TRBJ2-2; D might be TRBD1 (5 bases). V lost 2 bases and J lost 4, with 9 bases in between. This CDR3 comprises 14 residues. The germline V gene encodes CDR1 SGHDT and CDR2 YYEEEE.

The rearrangement joins TRBV27 to TRBJ1-4; D may be TRBD1 (5 bases). This CDR3 has 15 residues. Germline V gene sequence: CDR1 MNHEY, CDR2 SMNVEV (reference sequence). V was shortened by 6 bases and J by 4 bases, with 15 bases between the two germline ends. The CDR3 region is CASSRGDSRNEKLFF. CDR3 in DNA: TGTGCCAGCAGCCGGGGGGACTCCCGTAATGAAAAACTGTTTTTT.

The chain has TRBV7-9 and TRBJ2-2; D unresolved. CDR3 length equals 15 residues. V lost 1 base to trimming and J lost 0 bases, with 6 bases between them. From germline, CDR1 is SEHNR and CDR2 FQNEAQ (reference sequence). CDR3 sequence: CASSLGAANTGELFF. The DNA of the CDR3 is TGTGCCAGCAGCTTAGGTGCAGCGAACACCGGGGAGCTGTTTTTT.

A note on this clone: In the same sample, other DNA sequences code for this CDR3. The chain joins TRBV7-8 to TRBJ1-1, with D unresolved. Germline loops: CDR1 SGHVS, CDR2 FQNEAQ. V was clipped by 1 base and J by 2 bases, with 8 bases between them. The CDR3 is 14 residues long. For the CDR3, the DNA is TGTGCCAGCAGCTTAGGACAAGCCAACACTGAAGCTTTCTTT. It encodes CASSLGQANTEAFF.

The gene calls are TRBV11-2 and TRBJ2-1; D possibly corresponds to TRBD2 (6 bases). Per germline, CDR1 SGHAT and CDR2 FQNNGV. This CDR3 spans 15 amino acids. V gave up 4 bases and J gave up 2 bases, with 12 bases separating them. DNA for the CDR3: TGTGCCAGCAGCTCGTACGGGGGTACCTACAATGAGCAGTTCTTC. It yields the protein CASSSYGGTYNEQFF.

This chain uses TRBV11-3 with TRBJ1-1; perhaps TRBD1 as D (5 bases). The CDR3 contains 14 residues. V lost 3 bases to trimming and J lost 0 bases, with 8 bases between them. Germline V CDR1 and CDR2: SGHNT, YENEEA. CDR3: CASSFRALNTEAFF. CDR3 coding DNA: TGTGCCAGCAGCTTCAGGGCTCTGAACACTGAAGCTTTCTTT.

The J gene is TRBJ1-2, the V gene TRBV4-2; the match to TRBD1 covers 12 bases. The CDR3 is 17 amino acids. In germline, CDR1 is LGHNA, CDR2 YNFKEQ. The ends lost 4 bases at V and 2 bases at J; junction bases unmatched: 8. In DNA, the CDR3 is TGTGCCAGCAGCCCGGGACAGGGGGCGGGGATCAACTATGGCTACACCTTC. It translates to CASSPGQGAGINYGYTF.

The J gene is TRBJ1-2, the V gene TRBV6-4, with TRBD1 identical over 7 bases. The V gene's germline CDR1 is MRHNA and CDR2 SNTAGT. V was clipped by 4 bases and J by 3 bases; unmatched bases: 8. This CDR3 spans 15 amino acids. CDR3 in DNA: TGTGCCAGCAGTGCCCAAACAGGGGACGACTATGGCTACACCTTC. Protein sequence: CASSAQTGDDYGYTF.

This clone was detected only once. Other DNA sequences in the sample encode the same CDR3. The chain combines TRBV11-2 with TRBJ2-7; maybe TRBD1 (5 bases). This CDR3 is 12 amino acids long. Germline V gene lookup returns CDR1 SGHAT and CDR2 FQNNGV. V was clipped by 4 bases and J by 4 bases, with 8 bases between them. CDR3 in DNA: TGTGCCAGCAGCTCGCAGGGTTACGAGCAGTACTTC. Translation gives CASSSQGYEQYF.

This sequence joins TRBV7-3 and TRBJ2-6; 8 bases match TRBD2. Germline CDR1 reads SGHTA; CDR2 reads FQGTGA. Trimming removed 5 bases from V and 2 bases from J; junction bases left unmatched: 8. The CDR3 covers 17 residues. The chain's CDR3 is CASSLSSGLTGANVLTF. The CDR3 bases are TGTGCCAGCAGCCTCTCTAGCGGGCTCACTGGGGCCAACGTCCTGACTTTC. Combining the CDR3 with reference TRBV7-3 and TRBJ2-6 gives the whole variable domain GAGVSQTPSNKVTEKGKYVELRCDPISGHTALYWYRQSLGQGPEFLIYFQGTGAADDSGLPNDRFFAVRPEGSVSTLKIQRTERGDSAVYLCASSLSSGLTGANVLTFGAGSRLTVL.

The chain has TRBV6-1 and TRBJ2-7, with 7 positions matching TRBD2. This CDR3 contains 17 residues. Germline CDR1 and CDR2: MNHNS and SASEGT. The ends lost 1 base at V and 0 bases at J; junction bases unmatched: 9. The CDR3 bases are TGTGCCAGCAGTGAAGTGTTCGGGGAGGGCAGCTCCTACGAGCAGTACTTC. Translating gives CASSEVFGEGSSYEQYF.

The rearrangement links TRBV10-3 to TRBJ2-1; possibly TRBD1 for D (6 bases). The CDR3 has 16 residues. Germline V gives CDR1 ENHRY, CDR2 SYGVKD. Between the trimmed V and J ends, which lost 3 bases and 6 bases, there was a span of 18 bases. This CDR3 reads CAISDNRADLINEQFF. The CDR3 bases are TGTGCCATCAGTGATAACAGGGCAGATCTGATCAATGAGCAGTTCTTC.

Notes on this clone: A junction end diverges from the germline sequence, so it may reflect a read error. The chain is built from TRBV4-1 and TRBJ1-2; D possibly corresponds to TRBD1 (5 bases). CDR3 length equals 14 residues. Germline CDR1 reads MGHRA; CDR2 reads YSYEKL. The CDR3 here is CASSQAGQNYVYTF. For the CDR3, the DNA is TGCGCCAGCAGCCAAGCAGGGCAGAACTATGTCTACACCTTC.

The J gene is TRBJ1-2, the V gene TRBV7-9; the D is unclear. Germline V gene sequence: CDR1 SEHNR, CDR2 FQNEAQ (reference sequence). V dropped 3 bases and J dropped 4 bases, with 12 bases sitting between them. The CDR3 covers 14 residues. The CDR3 DNA reads TGTGCCAGCAGCTTGCGACTTGATCTCTATGGCTACACCTTC. Encoded protein: CASSLRLDLYGYTF.

The chain couples TRBV2 to TRBJ2-3; TRBD2 matches at 13 bases. The trim removed 5 bases at V and 5 bases at J, leaving 4 bases unmatched. The CDR3 loop spans 15 amino acids. Per germline, CDR1 SNHLY and CDR2 FYNNEI. The CDR3 sequence is CASSRLAGGVDTQYF. In DNA, the CDR3 is TGTGCCAGCAGTAGACTAGCGGGGGGTGTAGATACGCAGTATTTT.

The genes are TRBV5-5 and TRBJ1-1, with TRBD1 matching over 8 bases. V was pared by 0 bases and J by 4 bases, with 8 bases of the junction left unmatched. From germline, CDR1 is SGHKS and CDR2 YYEKEE (reference sequence). The CDR3 consists of 16 residues. This CDR3 is CASSLGFRTGFTEAFF. CDR3 bases: TGTGCCAGCAGCTTGGGGTTCCGGACAGGGTTCACTGAAGCTTTCTTT.

The chain couples TRBV6-6 to TRBJ1-2; D gene ambiguous. Trimming took 2 bases from V and 5 from J, leaving 3 bases between them. The CDR3 runs 11 residues. Germline V lookup: CDR1 MNHNY, CDR2 SVGAGI (reference sequence). This CDR3 is CASSYEYGYTF. The CDR3 coding sequence is TGTGCCAGCAGTTACGAGTATGGCTACACCTTC.

This chain joins TRBV5-4 and TRBJ2-3; TRBD2 aligns across 9 bases. This CDR3 has 16 residues. The germline CDR1 and CDR2 sequences are SGHNT and YYREEE (reference sequence). The ends lost 2 bases at V and 3 bases at J; junction bases unmatched: 7. CDR3 sequence reads: CASSLVAGGLTDTQYF. The CDR3 coding sequence is TGTGCCAGCAGCTTAGTGGCGGGGGGGTTGACAGATACGCAGTATTTT.

The chain is built from TRBV18 and TRBJ1-2, with D possibly matching TRBD1 (6 bases). This CDR3 has 13 amino acids. V was cut by 4 bases and J by 7 bases, with 13 bases left in between. Germline lookup yields CDR1 KGHSH and CDR2 LQKENI. For the CDR3, the DNA is TGTGCCAGCTCACAAGGGCCACAGGGTGGCTACACCTTC. Amino acids: CASSQGPQGGYTF. The variable domain in full, completed from reference TRBV18 and TRBJ1-2, reads NAGVMQNPRHLVRRRGQEARLRCSPMKGHSHVYWYRQLPEEGLKFMVYLQKENIIDESGMPKERFSAEFPKEGPSILRIQQVVRGDSAAYFCASSQGPQGGYTFGSGTRLTVV.

Concerning this clone itself: Sequence at one end of the junction differs from germline and may be a read error. The genes are TRBV4-1 and TRBJ1-1; D is unclear. Per germline, CDR1 MGHRA and CDR2 YSYEKL. The CDR3 consists of 13 residues. The CDR3 spells CANSQPEDTEAFF. For the CDR3, the DNA is TGCGCCAACAGCCAACCAGAGGACACTGAAGCTTTCTTT.

The V call is TRBV13, the J call TRBJ2-1; perhaps TRBD2 as D (7 bases). The CDR3 sequence is 15 residues long. Trimming pared 3 bases from V and 6 bases from J, leaving 15 bases between. The germline V gene has CDR1 PRHDT and CDR2 FYEKMQ (reference sequence). The CDR3 coding sequence is TGTGCCAGCAGCTTTACAGGGAGGGCCCTCAATGAGCAGTTCTTC. It specifies CASSFTGRALNEQFF. The full variable domain, rest sourced from reference TRBV13 and TRBJ2-1, is AAGVIQSPRHLIKEKRETATLKCYPIPRHDTVYWYQQGPGQDPQFLISFYEKMQSDKGSIPDRFSAQQFSDYHSELNMSSLELGDSALYFCASSFTGRALNEQFFGPGTRLTVL.

The chain links TRBV9 to TRBJ2-7; D might be TRBD2 (6 bases). This CDR3 is 15 amino acids long. V was clipped by 2 bases and J by 0 bases, with 12 bases between them. CDR1 SGDLS and CDR2 YYNGEE come from the germline V gene. The CDR3: CASSVGGISSYEQYF. The CDR3 region has the DNA TGTGCCAGCAGCGTCGGCGGGATAAGCTCCTACGAGCAGTACTTC.